This T cell receptor (beta chain) was captured by sequencing in a study of control samples from healthy donors and cancer patients (TCRdb year 2020). The library was made by the immunoSEQ multiplex PCR assay. TCRdb took this table from immuneACCESS and kept in-frame rearrangements with V and J called. Such tables lack part of the clones; where checked against another copy, unresolved V genes explain under half of the gap, and the rest is unexplained. The sample table holds over 85,000 clones, of which approximately 95% were seen once. The biggest ten clones account for approximately 1.5% of the sample. For this clone: Its recognized antigen is unknown. Base qualities were left out, and no much larger clone turns up one base away.

CDR1 and CDR2, looked up from the germline V gene (reference sequence), are LNHDA and SQIVND. V loses 5 bases, J loses 6 bases, and the germline ends lie 13 bases apart. The cysteine opens and the phenylalanine closes a CDR3 of 13 amino acids. Of all the DNA, just the CDR3 is kept, 39 bases in frame from base 1. This receptor was taken from a woman in her thirties in good health. The V gene is TRBV19 and the J gene is TRBJ1-1; the D gene is perhaps TRBD1, from 6 matching bases. Sequencing used blood. The DNA is TGTGCCAGTAGTTCGGGGGGCTGGGCTGAAGCTTTCTTT. Translated, this is CASSSGGWAEAFF.